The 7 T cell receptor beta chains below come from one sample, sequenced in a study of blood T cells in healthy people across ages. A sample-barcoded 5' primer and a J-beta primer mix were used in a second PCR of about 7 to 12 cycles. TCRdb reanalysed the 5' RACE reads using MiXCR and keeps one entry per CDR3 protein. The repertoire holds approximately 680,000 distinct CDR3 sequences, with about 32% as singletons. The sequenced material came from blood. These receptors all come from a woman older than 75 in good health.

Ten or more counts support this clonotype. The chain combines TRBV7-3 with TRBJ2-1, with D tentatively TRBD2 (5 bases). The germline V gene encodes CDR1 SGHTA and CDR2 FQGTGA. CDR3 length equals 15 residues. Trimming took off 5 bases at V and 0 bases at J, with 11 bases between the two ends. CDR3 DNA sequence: TGTGCCAGCAGCGTCAGCGGTAACTCCTACAATGAGCAGTTCTTC. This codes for CASSVSGNSYNEQFF.

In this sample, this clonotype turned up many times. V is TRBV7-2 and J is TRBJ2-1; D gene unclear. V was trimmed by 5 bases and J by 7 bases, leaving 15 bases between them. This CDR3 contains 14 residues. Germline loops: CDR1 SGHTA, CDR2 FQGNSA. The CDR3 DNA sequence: TGTGCCAGCAGCCTAGGTTGGGTTCGTAATGAGCAGTTCTTC. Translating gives CASSLGWVRNEQFF.

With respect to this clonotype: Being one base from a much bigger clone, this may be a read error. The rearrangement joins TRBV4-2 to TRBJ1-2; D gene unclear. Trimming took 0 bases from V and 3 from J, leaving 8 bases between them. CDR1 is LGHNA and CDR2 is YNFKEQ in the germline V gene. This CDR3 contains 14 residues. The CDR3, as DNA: TGTGCCAGCAGCCAAGATATAGAGCACTATGGCTACACCTTC. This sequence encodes CASSQDIEHYGYTF.

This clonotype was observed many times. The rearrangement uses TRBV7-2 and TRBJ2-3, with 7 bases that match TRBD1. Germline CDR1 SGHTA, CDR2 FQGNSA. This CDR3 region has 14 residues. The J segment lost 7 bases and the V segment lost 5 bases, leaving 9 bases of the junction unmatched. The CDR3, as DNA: TGTGCCAGCAGCAACACAGGGGTCGGAAATACGCAGTATTTT. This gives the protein CASSNTGVGNTQYF.

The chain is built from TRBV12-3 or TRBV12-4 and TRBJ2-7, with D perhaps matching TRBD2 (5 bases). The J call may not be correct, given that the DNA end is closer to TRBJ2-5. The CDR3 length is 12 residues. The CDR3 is CASSFRDTTQYF. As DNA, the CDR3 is TGTGCCAGCAGTTTCCGGGATACGACCCAGTACTTC.

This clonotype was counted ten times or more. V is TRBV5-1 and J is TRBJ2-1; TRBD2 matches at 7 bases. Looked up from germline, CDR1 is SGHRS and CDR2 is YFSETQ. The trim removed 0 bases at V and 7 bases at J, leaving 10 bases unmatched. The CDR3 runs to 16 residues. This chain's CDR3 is CASSLGRPGGRNEQFF. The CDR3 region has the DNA TGCGCCAGCAGCTTGGGCAGGCCGGGGGGAAGGAATGAGCAGTTCTTC. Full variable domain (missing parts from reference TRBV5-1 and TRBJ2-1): KAGVTQTPRYLIKTRGQQVTLSCSPISGHRSVSWYQQTPGQGLQFLFEYFSETQRNKGNFPGRFSGRQFSNSRSEMNVSTLELGDSALYLCASSLGRPGGRNEQFFGPGTRLTVL.

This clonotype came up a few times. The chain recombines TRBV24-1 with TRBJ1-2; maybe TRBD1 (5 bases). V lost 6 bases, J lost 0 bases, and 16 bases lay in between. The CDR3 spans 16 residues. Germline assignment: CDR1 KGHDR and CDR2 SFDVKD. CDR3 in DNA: TGTGCCACCAGTTTCGGGGACCCCTACACTAACTATGGCTACACCTTC. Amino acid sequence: CATSFGDPYTNYGYTF.